Presented here are 18 T cell receptor beta chains from one specimen sequenced in a study of cytomegalovirus exposure and HLA in healthy donors (dated by TCRdb to 2016 to 2017). Library preparation employed the immunoSEQ multiplex PCR assay. The multiplex PCR relied on a mix of 60 forward primers for TCR Vbeta segments and 13 reverse primers for TCR Jbeta segments. TCRdb limited this immuneACCESS table to in-frame rearrangements with V and J called. A share of clones is missing; checked studies link under half to unresolved V genes, and the rest is unexplained. The sample yields around 130,000 clones; 75% to 85% were counted once. The top ten clones comprise approximately 4% of the sample. Sequencing used PBMCs. These receptors all come from a woman in her 40s in good health and CMV-seronegative.

Regarding this clone: This same CDR3 is encoded by further DNA sequences in the sample. The rearrangement uses TRBV7-9 and TRBJ2-7, with D possibly TRBD1 on 5 matching bases. The CDR3 loop spans 13 amino acids. The V end was cut by 5 bases, the J end by 0 bases, with 8 bases between. Germline CDR1 SEHNR, CDR2 FQNEAQ (reference sequence). The CDR3 loop reads CASSPDSSYEQYF. The DNA for the CDR3 is TGTGCCAGCAGCCCCGACAGCTCCTACGAGCAGTACTTC. Based on the CDR3 plus reference TRBV7-9 and TRBJ2-7, the full variable domain is DTGVSQNPRHKITKRGQNVTFRCDPISEHNRLYWYRQTLGQGPEFLTYFQNEAQLEKSRLLSDRFSAERPKGSFSTLEIQRTEQGDSAMYLCASSPDSSYEQYFGPGTRLTVT.

This chain joins TRBV2 and TRBJ1-2; unclear D gene. The germline V and J ends were trimmed by 8 bases and 5 bases, with 12 bases remaining between them. CDR1 and CDR2 (germline): SNHLY, FYNNEI. CDR3 size: 12 residues. As DNA, the CDR3 is TGTGCCAGCCGGGCGGAGGATTATGGCTACACCTTC. This translates into CASRAEDYGYTF.

DNA of the CDR3: TGTGCCATCAGTGTAACGACAGAAATTACGGGCTACACCTTC. Residues: CAISVTTEITGYTF. The V gene is TRBV10-3, the J gene TRBJ1-2; the D gene is possibly TRBD1 (5 bases). V was clipped by 4 bases and J by 8 bases, with 17 bases between them. Germline assignment: CDR1 ENHRY and CDR2 SYGVKD. CDR3 length equals 14 residues.

This clone was observed a few times. This sequence joins TRBV29-1 and TRBJ2-1; 10 nucleotides align to TRBD1. With V trimmed by 7 bases and J by 3 bases, 6 bases remained unmatched. This CDR3 has 14 residues. Per the germline V gene, CDR1 is SQVTM and CDR2 is ANQGSEA. CDR3 amino acids: CSARDRGGYNEQFF. DNA of the CDR3: TGCAGCGCGAGGGACAGGGGTGGCTACAATGAGCAGTTCTTC.

The CDR3 coding sequence is TGTGCCACCAGCAGAGATACAGGAGATACGCAGTATTTT. It yields the protein CATSRDTGDTQYF. The V gene is TRBV15, the J gene TRBJ2-3, with a possible D match to TRBD1 (5 bases). This CDR3 region has 13 residues. CDR1 LNHNV and CDR2 YYDKDF come from the germline V gene (reference sequence). Trimming pared 0 bases from V and 5 bases from J, leaving 6 bases between.

The genes are TRBV2 and TRBJ2-3; a weak D match, TRBD2 (6 bases). Germline CDR1 SNHLY, CDR2 FYNNEI. With 5 bases removed from V and 0 bases from J, the gap between germline ends came to 15 bases. This CDR3 has 16 amino acids. In DNA, the CDR3 is TGTGCCAGCAGTCCCGGGGGTTATCCTAGCACAGATACGCAGTATTTT. Protein: CASSPGGYPSTDTQYF.

The chain carries TRBV4-1 and TRBJ1-5; maybe TRBD1 (6 bases). CDR1 and CDR2 from the germline V gene are MGHRA and YSYEKL. Trimming left V 4 bases short and J 0 bases short, with 7 bases between. CDR3 length equals 14 residues. CDR3 sequence: CASSRDTSNQPQHF. The CDR3 DNA sequence: TGCGCCAGCAGCCGGGACACTAGCAATCAGCCCCAGCATTTT.

This sequence joins TRBV2 and TRBJ2-5; 12 bases map to TRBD2. Germline loops: CDR1 SNHLY, CDR2 FYNNEI. This CDR3 is 17 amino acids long. V was pared by 4 bases and J by 1 base, with 7 bases of the junction left unmatched. CDR3 residues: CASSGLAGEGAQETQYF. CDR3 nucleotide sequence: TGTGCCAGCAGTGGACTAGCGGGAGAAGGGGCCCAAGAGACCCAGTACTTC.

The CDR3 DNA reads TGTGCCAGCAGCGGCCCTACAGGGGGCTGTGAAGCTTTCTTT. This encodes CASSGPTGGCEAFF. The chain is built from TRBV7-6 and TRBJ1-1; 9 bases fit TRBD1. Germline assignment: CDR1 SGHVS and CDR2 FNYEAQ. The CDR3 loop spans 14 amino acids. V lost 5 bases to trimming and J lost 7 bases; unmatched junction nucleotides: 8. The entire variable domain, with the rest obtained from reference TRBV7-6 and TRBJ1-1, is as follows: GAGVSQSPRYKVTKRGQDVALRCDPISGHVSLYWYRQALGQGPEFLTYFNYEAQQDKSGLPNDRFSAERPEGSISTLTIQRTEQRDSAMYRCASSGPTGGCEAFFGQGTRLTVV.

This clone was counted only a few times. V gene TRBV6-6 combines with J gene TRBJ2-3, with D possibly matching TRBD2 (5 bases). Germline V gives CDR1 MNHNY, CDR2 SVGAGI (reference sequence). V gave up 2 bases and J gave up 6 bases, with 12 bases separating them. This CDR3 has 14 amino acids. The chain's CDR3 is CASSYQSRGDTQYF. The DNA of the CDR3 is TGTGCCAGCAGTTACCAGTCCCGGGGTGATACGCAGTATTTT.

The rearrangement links TRBV4-2 to TRBJ2-7; perhaps TRBD1 as D (5 bases). This CDR3 has 17 residues. The germline V gene encodes CDR1 LGHNA and CDR2 YNFKEQ. V was pared by 0 bases and J by 0 bases, with 15 bases between. CDR3 DNA sequence: TGTGCCAGCAGCCAAGATTCAGGACAAGAGTACTCCTACGAGCAGTACTTC. Protein sequence: CASSQDSGQEYSYEQYF.

This sequence joins TRBV4-1 and TRBJ1-5, with D unresolved. The CDR3 spans 13 residues. V shed 3 bases and J shed 5 bases, with 8 bases lying between them. Germline loops: CDR1 MGHRA, CDR2 YSYEKL. The CDR3 here is CASSQVVDQPQHF. The CDR3 nucleotides read TGCGCCAGCAGCCAGGTGGTAGATCAGCCCCAGCATTTT.

The V gene is TRBV7-9, the J gene TRBJ2-5; TRBD1 aligns across 8 bases. This CDR3 contains 14 residues. The J segment lost 5 bases and the V segment lost 5 bases, leaving 7 bases of the junction unmatched. The germline V gene encodes CDR1 SEHNR and CDR2 FQNEAQ (reference sequence). The CDR3, as DNA: TGTGCCAGCAGCCGACTAAACAGGGGGGAGACCCAGTACTTC. Protein: CASSRLNRGETQYF.

V usage is TRBV7-2 and J usage is TRBJ2-1, with 7 bases fitting TRBD2. V dropped 1 base and J dropped 0; count of bases not matched to a gene: 9. The germline gives CDR1 SGHTA, CDR2 FQGNSA. The CDR3 is made up of 18 amino acids. The CDR3 nucleotides are TGTGCCAGCAGCTTAGGAGGACTAGGTGAGAGCTCCTACAATGAGCAGTTCTTC. Amino acid sequence: CASSLGGLGESSYNEQFF.

The chain uses TRBV19 and TRBJ1-1, with D possibly matching TRBD1 (6 bases). The ends were cut back, 1 base at V and 5 bases at J, with 11 bases in the middle. CDR1 is LNHDA and CDR2 is SQIVND in the germline V gene (reference sequence). This CDR3 comprises 14 residues. For the CDR3, the DNA is TGTGCCAGTAGTATAGGGGCAAGGGGGACTGAAGCTTTCTTT. Amino acids: CASSIGARGTEAFF.

This chain joins TRBV5-1 and TRBJ2-2, with D perhaps matching TRBD2 (6 bases). Trimming cost V 1 base and J 3 bases, with 13 bases left between them. Looked up from germline, CDR1 is SGHRS and CDR2 is YFSETQ. CDR3 size: 16 residues. CDR3 protein: CASSLWGDLDTGELFF. In DNA form, the CDR3 reads TGCGCCAGCAGCTTGTGGGGGGATTTGGACACCGGGGAGCTGTTTTTT.

The chain is built from TRBV6-1 and TRBJ2-7; TRBD1 matches 8 bases. The V gene's germline CDR1 is MNHNS and CDR2 SASEGT. This CDR3 spans 16 amino acids. J was trimmed by 5 bases and V by 2 bases; bases with no gene match: 11. DNA of the CDR3: TGTGCCAGCAGTGAACGAGGCTGGACAGGGTACAACGAGCAGTACTTC. It is translated as CASSERGWTGYNEQYF.

A few counts support this clone. The chain couples TRBV2 to TRBJ2-3; D perhaps matches TRBD2 (6 bases). The germline gives CDR1 SNHLY, CDR2 FYNNEI. The CDR3 sequence is 16 residues long. Trimming shortened V by 10 bases and J by 6 bases, and 26 bases separated the two germline ends. The CDR3: CATPGGRFGVRDTQYF. The CDR3 region has the DNA TGTGCCACTCCCGGGGGTCGGTTTGGGGTTCGGGATACGCAGTATTTT.